Included here is one T cell receptor beta chain sequence, with context. As yet, its antigen is unknown. The sample belongs to a study of cytomegalovirus exposure and HLA in healthy donors. Study outcomes and limitations: The authors judged a highly shared variant cluster likely a sequencing artifact. The majority of CMV-associated TCR beta chains were reported as apparently HLA-restricted in a later analysis. Some TCR beta chains (roughly 160 of them) were listed as cytomegalovirus-associated. In a later analysis, compared with equally common non-associated chains, HLA-associated beta chains were more expanded.

Vbeta (60) and Jbeta (13) primers were used in the PCR. The assay was immunoSEQ multiplex PCR, and TCRdb's table has in-frame clones only and misses some. This repertoire shows 100,000 to 120,000 clones, less than 85% found once; its top ten account for about an eighth. Sequenced sample: PBMCs. This clonotype was obtained from a man aged 30 to 45 in good health and CMV-seropositive.

Here the CDR3 DNA reads TGTGCCAGCAGCCGCTTAGGGGGCGGCTACACCTTC. It is translated as CASSRLGGGYTF. The chain joins TRBV14 to TRBJ1-2, with 7 bases lining up with TRBD1. The CDR3 runs 12 residues. The J segment lost 8 bases and the V segment lost 4 bases, leaving 4 bases of the junction unmatched. The germline V gene has CDR1 SGHDN and CDR2 FVKESK.